What follows are 2 T cell receptor beta chains derived from one specimen sequenced in a study of T-cell reconstitution after alpha-beta-depleted transplantation in children. The authors prepared the TCRbeta library with unique molecular identifiers. Via MiXCR, TCRdb re-called the PCR reads, giving one row per CDR3 protein. The sample lists over 400,000 distinct CDR3 sequences, around 46% occurring once. This sample comprised PBMCs, obtained before TCRalphabeta/CD19-depleted stem cell transplant. These receptors were collected from a girl aged 2-9 years with aplastic anemia, due to receive a stem cell transplant.

This chain joins TRBV5-1 and TRBJ2-5; the D gene is possibly TRBD1 (7 bases). The V gene lost 3 bases and the J gene lost 10 bases, with 16 bases spanning the gap. The CDR3 contains 13 residues. Germline V lookup: CDR1 SGHRS, CDR2 YFSETQ. CDR3 nucleotides: TGCGCCAGCAGCTCAGGGGGTAACGGGGGCCAGTACTTC. It yields the protein CASSSGGNGGQYF.

The chain combines TRBV4-1 with TRBJ1-2, with TRBD1 as a possible D gene (6 bases). The CDR3 runs 15 residues. The V gene lost 1 base and the J gene lost 6 bases, with 15 bases spanning the gap. Per germline, CDR1 MGHRA and CDR2 YSYEKL. CDR3 bases: TGCGCCAGCAGCCAAGCGGGACATAAGGGTAATGGCTACACCTTC. The encoded protein is CASSQAGHKGNGYTF.